This T cell receptor beta chain was captured by sequencing in a study of cytomegalovirus exposure and HLA in healthy donors. Findings of the study overall: An observed cluster of highly shared sequence variants was recorded as a likely sequencing artifact. TCR beta sequences reportedly predicted the HLA-A and HLA-B alleles of most subjects accurately. As a later analysis showed, a missense DCLRE1C variant was linked to trimming of TCR beta V- and J-genes. Highest at DRB1 and lowest at HLA-C, TCR association rates differed among HLA loci in a later analysis.

Primers for the PCR totalled 60 Vbeta and 13 Jbeta. Sequencing was performed with immunoSEQ multiplex PCR; in TCRdb, only in-frame clones are kept and a portion is missing. The sample records about 160,000 clones, roughly four fifths being singletons. With regard to this clone: Its cognate antigen is unknown.

Trimming left V 8 bases short and J 5 bases short, with 15 bases between. CDR1 is MNHEY, CDR2 SVGAGI, per germline. This CDR3 comprises 13 residues. This sequence originates from a woman between 40 and 55 years old in good health and CMV-seronegative. The J gene is TRBJ1-1, the V gene TRBV6-5; D unresolved. Sequenced: PBMCs. This chain's CDR3 is CASSNGVGTEAFF. CDR3 DNA sequence: TGTGCCAGCTCAAACGGGGTTGGGACTGAAGCTTTCTTT.